This T cell receptor (beta chain) comes out of a study of blood T cell repertoires in COVID-19. The wider study: Acute and convalescent COVID-19 specimens originated in the United States, Italy and Spain. PBMCs, B-cell-depleted T cells, or T cells were the source of the cDNA or gDNA that made up the material.

Germline values: CDR1 SGHDN, CDR2 FVKESK. V gave up 4 bases and J gave up 7 bases, with 17 bases separating them. The CDR3 is 16 amino acids. In the original processing: Quantification of nucleated cells was approximated via reference gene primer amplification. Sequencing was performed with immunoSEQ multiplex PCR; in TCRdb, only in-frame clones are kept and a portion is missing. The V and J calls and clone size were taken over from that table, and D and trimming were inferred from the DNA. The sample includes approximately 70,000 clones, 80% to 85% seen only once; the top ten take 8.5% to 10%. The clonotype comes from a woman aged 80 or over with acute or convalescent COVID-19. Sequenced material: peripheral blood. V and J are TRBV14 and TRBJ1-6; no definite D call. The CDR3: CASSRYTGRSNSPLHF. The DNA for the CDR3 is TGTGCCAGCAGCCGGTATACTGGCAGGTCGAATTCACCCCTCCACTTT.